A selection of T cell receptor beta chains follows, all from one sample in a study of T-cell reconstitution after alpha-beta-depleted transplantation in children. TCRdb called the PCR reads again in MiXCR, with one record for every CDR3 protein. This sample has 98,000 or so distinct CDR3 sequences, with 5.5% to 6.5% found just once. This sample comprised PBMCs, mostly from graft donor cells, obtained 360 days after TCRalphabeta/CD19-depleted stem cell transplant. These receptors were obtained from a male patient aged 2 to 9 who had a stem cell transplant for acute lymphoblastic leukemia, so the T cells may come from the graft donor. Each CDR3 is given with its conserved first and last residue. D genes are given only for firm matches. For some rows the clone size is stated as once, few or many, or as a class when expanded; others skip it.

V: TRBV6-2/TRBV6-3
J: TRBJ1-2
D: .
size: many
CDR3: CASSYSKATANYGYTF
DNA: TGTGCCAGCAGTTACTCGAAAGCTACGGCTAACTATGGCTACACCTTC

V: TRBV2
J: TRBJ2-4
D: .
size: many
CDR3: CAIGGGGKNIQYF
DNA: TGTGCCATCGGAGGGGGGGGCAAAAACATTCAGTACTTC

V: TRBV5-6
J: TRBJ2-1
D: .
size: many
CDR3: CASSPLRGSDNEQFF
DNA: TGTGCCAGCAGCCCCCTTCGAGGGTCAGACAATGAGCAGTTCTTC

V: TRBV28
J: TRBJ2-5
D: TRBD1
size: many
CDR3: CASSLKDRGIQETQYF
DNA: TGTGCCAGCAGCCTTAAGGACAGGGGGATTCAAGAGACCCAGTACTTC

V: TRBV10-3
J: TRBJ2-3
D: .
size: .
CDR3: CAISVFKEGSPSTDTQYF
DNA: TGTGCCATCAGTGTGTTCAAGGAGGGATCCCCTAGCACAGATACGCAGTATTTT

V: TRBV7-2
J: TRBJ2-5
D: .
size: few
CDR3: CASSLGGGRETQYF
DNA: TGTGCCAGCAGCTTAGGGGGGGGCCGGGAGACCCAGTACTTC

V: TRBV7-9
J: TRBJ2-5
D: TRBD1
size: many
CDR3: CASSLVRDRAPTQYF
DNA: TGTGCCAGCAGTTTGGTCCGGGACAGGGCCCCGACCCAGTACTTC

V: TRBV7-9
J: TRBJ2-5
D: .
size: many
CDR3: CASRKRRQETQYF
DNA: TGTGCCAGCAGGAAACGGCGTCAAGAGACCCAGTACTTC

V: TRBV6-1
J: TRBJ2-7
D: TRBD2
size: .
CDR3: CASSPRGGHYEQYF
DNA: TGTGCCAGCAGTCCACGGGGGGGACACTACGAGCAGTACTTC

V: TRBV20-1
J: TRBJ2-7
D: TRBD2
size: few
CDR3: CSASPRGGSSYEQYF
DNA: TGCAGTGCTAGCCCAAGGGGCGGGAGCTCCTACGAGCAGTACTTC

V: TRBV9
J: TRBJ1-5
D: TRBD1
size: many
CDR3: CASSVSGQVNQPQHF
DNA: TGTGCCAGCAGCGTAAGCGGACAGGTTAATCAGCCCCAGCATTTT

V: TRBV9
J: TRBJ1-2
D: .
size: .
CDR3: CASSVRGGSYGYTF
DNA: TGTGCCAGCAGCGTACGCGGGGGGAGCTATGGCTACACCTTC

V: TRBV5-1
J: TRBJ1-2
D: .
size: many
CDR3: CASSLGRRTNYGYTF
DNA: TGCGCCAGCAGCTTGGGGCGTAGGACTAACTATGGCTACACCTTC

V: TRBV12-3/TRBV12-4
J: TRBJ2-7
D: TRBD2
size: many
CDR3: CASSLASGRVSYEQYF
DNA: TGTGCCAGCAGTTTGGCTAGCGGGAGGGTCTCCTACGAGCAGTACTTC

V: TRBV4-3
J: TRBJ1-1
D: .
size: many
CDR3: CASSRHTGNTEAFF
DNA: TGCGCCAGCAGCCGCCACACTGGGAACACTGAAGCTTTCTTT

V: TRBV28
J: TRBJ2-2
D: .
size: many
CDR3: CASREDDFGTGELFF
DNA: TGTGCCAGCAGGGAAGATGACTTCGGAACCGGGGAGCTGTTTTTT

V: TRBV25-1
J: TRBJ2-5
D: TRBD2
size: many
CDR3: CASSPPGLAEETQYF
DNA: TGTGCCAGCAGTCCTCCGGGACTAGCGGAAGAGACCCAGTACTTC

V: TRBV7-9
J: TRBJ1-2
D: .
size: .
CDR3: CASSHGGGDGYTF
DNA: TGTGCCAGCAGCCACGGGGGTGGCGATGGCTACACCTTC

V: TRBV4-3
J: TRBJ2-4
D: .
size: .
CDR3: CASSQAETRAKNIQYF
DNA: TGCGCCAGCAGCCAAGCCGAGACTCGGGCGAAAAACATTCAGTACTTC

V: TRBV28
J: TRBJ2-5
D: .
size: many
CDR3: CASSFPEETQYF
DNA: TGTGCCAGCAGTTTCCCCGAAGAGACCCAGTACTTC

V: TRBV10-3
J: TRBJ2-3
D: .
size: many
CDR3: CAISEGRGEADTQYF
DNA: TGTGCCATCAGTGAAGGCAGGGGTGAAGCAGATACGCAGTATTTT

V: TRBV27
J: TRBJ1-2
D: TRBD1
size: .
CDR3: CASRGQGYYGYTF
DNA: TGTGCCAGCAGGGGACAGGGGTATTATGGCTACACCTTC

V: TRBV29-1
J: TRBJ2-7
D: .
size: many
CDR3: CSVGQGAGEQYF
DNA: TGCAGCGTGGGACAAGGGGCCGGGGAGCAGTACTTC

V: TRBV6-2/TRBV6-3
J: TRBJ2-3
D: TRBD1
size: many
CDR3: CASSYGQGGTDTQYF
DNA: TGTGCCAGCAGTTACGGACAGGGGGGCACAGATACGCAGTATTTT

V: TRBV5-1
J: TRBJ1-1
D: .
size: many
CDR3: CASSRWTGENTEAFF
DNA: TGCGCCAGCAGCCGGTGGACGGGAGAGAACACTGAAGCTTTCTTT

V: TRBV20-1
J: TRBJ1-1
D: TRBD1
size: .
CDR3: CSARDRGGVGNTEAFF
DNA: TGCAGTGCTAGAGATCGAGGGGGCGTAGGGAACACTGAAGCTTTCTTT

V: TRBV29-1
J: TRBJ2-7
D: .
size: few
CDR3: CSVEGQGYEQYF
DNA: TGCAGCGTTGAAGGTCAGGGCTACGAGCAGTACTTC

V: TRBV19
J: TRBJ1-5
D: .
size: .
CDR3: CASSIGGISNQPQHF
DNA: TGTGCCAGTAGTATAGGAGGGATAAGCAATCAGCCCCAGCATTTT

V: TRBV7-9
J: TRBJ2-1
D: TRBD2
size: many
CDR3: CASSLLGLAGNNEQFF
DNA: TGTGCCAGCAGCTTACTCGGACTAGCGGGAAACAATGAGCAGTTCTTC

V: TRBV29-1
J: TRBJ2-5
D: .
size: .
CDR3: CSVERGETQYF
DNA: TGCAGCGTAGAACGGGGGGAGACCCAGTACTTC

V: TRBV6-1
J: TRBJ2-1
D: .
size: .
CDR3: CASSLRLSEDEQFF
DNA: TGTGCCAGCAGTCTCCGACTAAGCGAGGATGAGCAGTTCTTC

V: TRBV13
J: TRBJ1-1
D: .
size: few
CDR3: CASSSLWNTEAFF
DNA: TGTGCCAGCAGCTCCCTTTGGAACACTGAAGCTTTCTTT

V: TRBV4-2
J: TRBJ2-5
D: .
size: many
CDR3: CASSQEEIKQGFGETQYF
DNA: TGTGCCAGCAGCCAAGAGGAAATAAAACAGGGATTTGGGGAGACCCAGTACTTC

V: TRBV9
J: TRBJ2-7
D: TRBD1
size: many
CDR3: CASSATGGKLDEQYF
DNA: TGTGCCAGCAGCGCCACAGGGGGAAAGTTGGACGAGCAGTACTTC

V: TRBV4-3
J: TRBJ1-1
D: .
size: few
CDR3: CASSQGASTEAFF
DNA: TGCGCCAGCAGCCAAGGAGCGTCCACTGAAGCTTTCTTT

V: TRBV7-9
J: TRBJ2-1
D: TRBD2
size: many
CDR3: CASSLGGAGGYNEQFF
DNA: TGTGCCAGCAGCTTAGGAGGAGCGGGAGGGTACAATGAGCAGTTCTTC

V: TRBV9
J: TRBJ2-5
D: .
size: .
CDR3: CASSTGRETQYF
DNA: TGTGCCAGCAGCACAGGGAGGGAGACCCAGTACTTC

V: TRBV27
J: TRBJ2-7
D: .
size: few
CDR3: CASSPAISYEQYF
DNA: TGTGCCAGCAGTCCAGCGATTTCCTACGAGCAGTACTTC

V: TRBV7-8
J: TRBJ1-2
D: .
size: many
CDR3: CASSPPTGRYYGYTF
DNA: TGTGCCAGCAGCCCGCCGACAGGACGGTACTATGGCTACACCTTC

V: TRBV12-3/TRBV12-4
J: TRBJ1-3
D: .
size: few
CDR3: CASSFSGGGGNTIYF
DNA: TGTGCCAGCAGTTTTAGTGGGGGAGGAGGAAACACCATATATTTT

V: TRBV29-1
J: TRBJ1-1
D: .
size: .
CDR3: CSASGGAVTEAFF
DNA: TGCAGCGCCTCCGGGGGGGCGGTCACTGAAGCTTTCTTT

V: TRBV28
J: TRBJ2-7
D: .
size: many
CDR3: CASSPEGRSYEQYF
DNA: TGTGCCAGCAGTCCCGAGGGTCGTTCCTACGAGCAGTACTTC

V: TRBV20-1
J: TRBJ2-1
D: TRBD2
size: .
CDR3: CCAREDPPGLADDEQFF
DNA: TGCTGTGCTAGAGAAGACCCCCCGGGACTAGCTGACGATGAGCAGTTCTTC

V: TRBV5-4
J: TRBJ2-1
D: TRBD2
size: many
CDR3: CASSFRTSGGVNQFF
DNA: TGTGCCAGCAGCTTCCGGACTAGCGGGGGGGTCAATCAGTTCTTC

V: TRBV6-5
J: TRBJ2-7
D: .
size: few
CDR3: CASSYGGAPLEQYF
DNA: TGTGCCAGCAGTTACGGGGGGGCCCCATTGGAGCAGTACTTC

V: TRBV4-1
J: TRBJ1-1
D: .
size: .
CDR3: CASSQAKSGATEAFF
DNA: TGCGCCAGCAGCCAAGCGAAGTCAGGGGCCACTGAAGCTTTCTTT

V: TRBV29-1
J: TRBJ2-3
D: .
size: many
CDR3: CSVGGSRGWSTDTQYF
DNA: TGCAGCGTTGGGGGGAGCAGGGGATGGAGCACAGATACGCAGTATTTT

V: TRBV9
J: TRBJ2-3
D: .
size: many
CDR3: CASSVGLDTQYF
DNA: TGTGCCAGCAGCGTAGGTCTAGATACGCAGTATTTT

V: TRBV12-3/TRBV12-4
J: TRBJ1-1
D: .
size: many
CDR3: CASSSGTSMNTEAFF
DNA: TGTGCCAGCAGTTCCGGGACAAGTATGAACACTGAAGCTTTCTTT

V: TRBV28
J: TRBJ2-1
D: .
size: few
CDR3: CASSFGTGGALYNEQFF
DNA: TGTGCCAGCAGTTTCGGAACTGGGGGGGCCCTTTACAATGAGCAGTTCTTC

V: TRBV6-1
J: TRBJ1-1
D: .
size: many
CDR3: CASSLTGRRTEAFF
DNA: TGTGCCAGCAGCCTAACAGGGAGGAGGACTGAAGCTTTCTTT

V: TRBV7-2
J: TRBJ1-2
D: .
size: many
CDR3: CASSLGLTSGYTF
DNA: TGTGCCAGCAGCTTGGGCCTAACTTCTGGCTACACCTTC

V: TRBV2
J: TRBJ2-1
D: .
size: .
CDR3: CAIWWDEQFF
DNA: TGTGCCATCTGGTGGGATGAGCAGTTCTTC

V: TRBV7-2
J: TRBJ2-1
D: TRBD2
size: .
CDR3: CASSERLAGIIYNEQFF
DNA: TGTGCCAGCAGCGAGAGACTAGCGGGGATAATATACAATGAGCAGTTCTTC

V: TRBV12-3/TRBV12-4
J: TRBJ1-2
D: .
size: many
CDR3: CASSFRTANYGYTF
DNA: TGTGCCAGCAGTTTCCGGACGGCTAACTATGGCTACACCTTC

V: TRBV19
J: TRBJ2-7
D: .
size: .
CDR3: CATLGAGTYEQYF
DNA: TGTGCCACCCTTGGGGCAGGTACCTACGAGCAGTACTTC

V: TRBV25-1
J: TRBJ1-2
D: .
size: many
CDR3: CASSEGFNYGYTF
DNA: TGTGCCAGCAGTGAGGGATTTAACTATGGCTACACCTTC

V: TRBV5-5
J: TRBJ1-2
D: .
size: many
CDR3: CASSTGTAYQLSNYGYTF
DNA: TGTGCCAGCAGCACTGGGACGGCGTACCAACTCTCAAACTATGGCTACACCTTC

V: TRBV28
J: TRBJ2-7
D: .
size: many
CDR3: CASSGRWAIYEQYF
DNA: TGTGCCAGCTCAGGCCGGTGGGCGATCTACGAGCAGTACTTC

V: TRBV10-3
J: TRBJ1-5
D: .
size: many
CDR3: CAISESSLSNQPQHF
DNA: TGTGCCATCAGTGAGTCGAGCCTTAGCAATCAGCCCCAGCATTTT